This T cell receptor beta chain is drawn from a study of graft-versus-host responses after intestinal transplantation. Whole-study results and caveats: Peak circulating GvH clone levels were associated with early post-transplant HvG declines. The marrow of recipients harbored GvH clones, and ileum or blood showed some of them first.

TCRdb's copy holds only in-frame clones and misses some; the assay was immunoSEQ multiplex PCR. This sample has around 87,000 clones, with under 95% found just once. The CDR3 length is 14 residues. Trimming removed 4 bases from V and 8 bases from J, with 14 bases in between. Per the germline V gene, CDR1 is SEHNR and CDR2 is FQNEAQ (reference sequence). This clone appeared once. No antigen is known for it. The chain joins TRBV7-9 to TRBJ1-4; D unresolved. The material sequenced was unstimulated CD8+ T cells sorted from spleen or lymph node cells, taken before transplant. The source of this sequence is a human donor who was the organ donor for an intestinal transplant. CDR3 sequence (DNA): TGTGCCAGCAGCTCAGGCCCGGGAGGCGAAAAACTGTTTTTT. It codes for CASSSGPGGEKLFF.